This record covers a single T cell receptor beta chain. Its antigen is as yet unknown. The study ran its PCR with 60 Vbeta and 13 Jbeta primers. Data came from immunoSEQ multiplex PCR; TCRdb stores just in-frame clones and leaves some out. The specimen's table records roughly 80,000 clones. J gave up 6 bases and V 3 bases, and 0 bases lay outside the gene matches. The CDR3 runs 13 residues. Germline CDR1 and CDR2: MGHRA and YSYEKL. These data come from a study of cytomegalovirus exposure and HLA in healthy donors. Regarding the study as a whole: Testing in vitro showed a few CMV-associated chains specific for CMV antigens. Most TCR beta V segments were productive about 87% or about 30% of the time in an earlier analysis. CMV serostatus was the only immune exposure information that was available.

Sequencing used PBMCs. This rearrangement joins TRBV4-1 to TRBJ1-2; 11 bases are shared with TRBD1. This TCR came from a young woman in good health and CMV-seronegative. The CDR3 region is CASSQGQGDGYTF. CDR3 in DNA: TGCGCCAGCAGCCAGGGACAGGGGGATGGCTACACCTTC.